This T cell receptor beta chain was identified during a study of Graves' ophthalmopathy and Graves' hyperthyroidism. The J segment lost 0 bases and the V segment lost 4 bases, leaving 6 bases of the junction unmatched. Germline assignment: CDR1 SGDLS and CDR2 YYNGEE. The CDR3 has 18 residues. Transcripts of RNA were the source for amplifying TCR beta CDR3 regions. An initial RT-PCR round employing HTBI primers preceded a second-round multiplex PCR. TCRdb re-called the multiplex PCR reads through MiXCR, storing one row per CDR3 protein. The sample yields about 700,000 distinct CDR3 sequences, 35% to 50% seen once.

Sequencing was carried out using peripheral blood. The sequence was obtained from an adult man with Graves' ophthalmopathy. This sequence joins TRBV9 and TRBJ2-6; 11 bases are a match to TRBD2. The CDR3 nucleotides read TGTGCCAGCAGCCAGGGACTAGCGGTCTTCTCTGGGGCCAACGTCCTGACTTTC. This encodes CASSQGLAVFSGANVLTF. Variable domain in full (rest from reference TRBV9 and TRBJ2-6): DSGVTQTPKHLITATGQRVTLRCSPRSGDLSVYWYQQSLDQGLQFLIQYYNGEERAKGNILERFSAQQFPDLHSELNLSSLELGDSALYFCASSQGLAVFSGANVLTFGAGSRLTVL.